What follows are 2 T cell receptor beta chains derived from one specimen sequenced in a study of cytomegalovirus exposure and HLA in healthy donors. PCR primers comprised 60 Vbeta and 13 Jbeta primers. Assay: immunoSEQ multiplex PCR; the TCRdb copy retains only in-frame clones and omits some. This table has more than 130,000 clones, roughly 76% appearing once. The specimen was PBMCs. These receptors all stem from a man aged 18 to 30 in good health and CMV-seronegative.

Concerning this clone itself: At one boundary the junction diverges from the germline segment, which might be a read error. The CDR3 DNA sequence: TGTGTCAGCAGTCCGAATCCCGGGACAGACGAAAAACTGTTTTTT. Translating it yields CVSSPNPGTDEKLFF. This chain connects TRBV27 to TRBJ1-4; TRBD1 matches at 7 bases. This CDR3 has 15 amino acids. Germline CDR1 is MNHEY and CDR2 is SMNVEV (reference sequence).

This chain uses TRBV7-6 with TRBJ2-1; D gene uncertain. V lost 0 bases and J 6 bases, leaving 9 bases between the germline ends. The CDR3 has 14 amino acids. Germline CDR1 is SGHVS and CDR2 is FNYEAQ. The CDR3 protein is CASSLAGSPNEQFF. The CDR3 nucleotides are TGTGCCAGCAGCTTAGCGGGCAGCCCCAATGAGCAGTTCTTC.